This T cell receptor beta chain derives from a study of blood T cell repertoires in COVID-19. How the authors handled the data: Reference gene primer amplification yielded estimated nucleated cell counts. The assay was immunoSEQ multiplex PCR, and TCRdb's table has in-frame clones only and misses some. That table furnishes V, J and clone size, whereas the DNA furnished D and trimming. Of around 80,000 clones listed, around 89% are singletons. The CDR3 sequence is 14 residues long. The ends were cut back, 8 bases at V and 4 bases at J, with 18 bases in the middle. The germline gives CDR1 MNHNY, CDR2 SVGAGI (reference sequence).

The sequenced sample consisted of peripheral blood. The receptor comes from a man between 60 and 75 years old with acute or convalescent COVID-19. V gene TRBV6-6 combines with J gene TRBJ2-7, with D possibly being TRBD2 (5 bases). Here the CDR3 DNA reads TGTGCCAGCGCTCTGAGGGAGTTTCAGTACGAGCAGTACTTC. As protein: CASALREFQYEQYF.